This T cell receptor (beta chain) comes out of a study of blood T cell repertoires in COVID-19. The recovered donors of Cohort 3 showed two negative PCRs, clearance, or symptom resolution. Some clones are missing from TCRdb's copy, which holds only in-frame ones; the method was immunoSEQ multiplex PCR. The table lists fewer than 250,000 clones, about 89% of them singletons, with approximately 7.6% in the top ten. Trimming stripped 4 bases from V and 5 bases from J, with 17 bases between. The CDR3 length is 14 residues. CDR1 is SQVTM, CDR2 ANQGSEA, per germline. The chain couples TRBV29-1 to TRBJ1-1, with D maybe TRBD1 (6 bases). Specimen: PBMCs or T cells enriched from blood (not recorded which). This receptor was taken from a woman younger than 35 who had recovered from COVID-19. The CDR3 coding sequence is TGCAGCGTTGTGGGCTCAGGGGCTGGGACTGAAGCTTTCTTT. As protein: CSVVGSGAGTEAFF.